Ten or more counts support the clone carrying this TCR beta chain. Its matching antigen is unknown. These data originate in a study of T cell repertoires in cytomegalovirus infection. Study observations and caveats: Of the TCR beta families, the public ones yielded a cumulative frequency that identified carriers of CMV plus the relevant HLA.

There are 16 residues in the CDR3. The germline V gene has CDR1 MNHEY and CDR2 SVGEGT. V lost 2 bases and J lost 4, with 18 bases in between. MiXCR, run by TCRdb on the reads, gives a single entry per CDR3 protein. The sample has about 490,000 distinct CDR3 sequences; around 27% are singletons. Specimen: PBMCs. The rearrangement links TRBV6-2 or TRBV6-3 to TRBJ2-7; D might be TRBD1 (6 bases). The source of this sequence is a human donor in good health (CMV status not recorded). Some clones in this sample may be carry-over from other donors' samples. Here the CDR3 reads CASSYVIAETGYEQYF. DNA of the CDR3: TGTGCCAGCAGTTACGTTATTGCGGAGACAGGTTACGAGCAGTACTTC.